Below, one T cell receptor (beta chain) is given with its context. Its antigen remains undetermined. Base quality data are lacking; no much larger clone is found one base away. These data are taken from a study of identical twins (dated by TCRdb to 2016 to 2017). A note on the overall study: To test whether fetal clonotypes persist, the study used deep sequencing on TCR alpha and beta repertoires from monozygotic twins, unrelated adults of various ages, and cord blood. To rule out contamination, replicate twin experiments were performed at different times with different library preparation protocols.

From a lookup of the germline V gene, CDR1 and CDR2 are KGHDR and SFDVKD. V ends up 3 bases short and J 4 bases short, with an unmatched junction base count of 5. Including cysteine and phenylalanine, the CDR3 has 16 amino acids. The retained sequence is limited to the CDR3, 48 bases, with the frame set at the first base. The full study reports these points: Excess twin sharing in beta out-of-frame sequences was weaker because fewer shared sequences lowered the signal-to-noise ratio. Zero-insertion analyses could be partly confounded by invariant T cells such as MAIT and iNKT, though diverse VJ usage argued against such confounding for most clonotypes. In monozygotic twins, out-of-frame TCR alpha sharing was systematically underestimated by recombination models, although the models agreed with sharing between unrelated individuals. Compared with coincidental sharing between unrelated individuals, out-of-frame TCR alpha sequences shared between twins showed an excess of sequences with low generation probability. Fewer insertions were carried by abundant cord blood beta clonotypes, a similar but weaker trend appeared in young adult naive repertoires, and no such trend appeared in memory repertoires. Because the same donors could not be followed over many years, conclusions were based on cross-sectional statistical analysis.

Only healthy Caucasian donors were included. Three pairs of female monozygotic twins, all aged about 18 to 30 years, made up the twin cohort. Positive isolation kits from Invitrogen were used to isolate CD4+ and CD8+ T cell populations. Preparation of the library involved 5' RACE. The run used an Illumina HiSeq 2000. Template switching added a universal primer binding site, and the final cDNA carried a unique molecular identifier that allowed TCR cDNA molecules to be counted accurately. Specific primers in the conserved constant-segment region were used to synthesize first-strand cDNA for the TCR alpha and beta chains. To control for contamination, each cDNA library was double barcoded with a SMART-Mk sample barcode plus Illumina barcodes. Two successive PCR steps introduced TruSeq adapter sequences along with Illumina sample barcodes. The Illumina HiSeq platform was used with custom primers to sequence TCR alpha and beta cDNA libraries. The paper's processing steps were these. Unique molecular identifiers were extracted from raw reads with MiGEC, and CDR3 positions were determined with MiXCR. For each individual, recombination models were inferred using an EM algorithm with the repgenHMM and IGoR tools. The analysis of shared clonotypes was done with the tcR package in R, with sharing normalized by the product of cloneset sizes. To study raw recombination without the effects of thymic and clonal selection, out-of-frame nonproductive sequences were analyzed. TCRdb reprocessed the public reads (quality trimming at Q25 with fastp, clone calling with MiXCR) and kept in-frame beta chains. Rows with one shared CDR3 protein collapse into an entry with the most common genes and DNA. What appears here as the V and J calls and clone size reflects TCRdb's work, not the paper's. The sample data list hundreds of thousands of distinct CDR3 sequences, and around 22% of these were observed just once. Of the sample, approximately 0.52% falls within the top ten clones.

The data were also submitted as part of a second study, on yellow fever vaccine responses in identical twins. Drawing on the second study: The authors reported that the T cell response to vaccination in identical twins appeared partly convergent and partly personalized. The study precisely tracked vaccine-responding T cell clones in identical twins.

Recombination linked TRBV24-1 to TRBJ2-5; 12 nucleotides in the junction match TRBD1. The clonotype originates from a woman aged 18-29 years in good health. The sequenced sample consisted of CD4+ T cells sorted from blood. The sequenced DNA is TGTGCCACCAGTGATGCGGGACAGGGGGCAGGAGAGACCCAGTACTTC. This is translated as CATSDAGQGAGETQYF.